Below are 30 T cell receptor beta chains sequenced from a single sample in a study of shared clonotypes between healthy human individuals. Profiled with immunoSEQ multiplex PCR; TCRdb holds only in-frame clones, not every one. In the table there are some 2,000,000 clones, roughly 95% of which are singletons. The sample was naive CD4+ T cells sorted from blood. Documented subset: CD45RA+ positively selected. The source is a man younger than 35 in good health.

In nucleotides, the CDR3 is TGCGCCAGCAGCCAAGGTTATAGCGGGAGCCGCACAGATACGCAGTATTTT. Its translation: CASSQGYSGSRTDTQYF. The chain couples TRBV4-1 to TRBJ2-3; TRBD2 matches at 9 bases. J lost 1 base, V lost 1 base, and 6 bases had no gene match. This CDR3 contains 17 residues. Germline CDR1 MGHRA, CDR2 YSYEKL.

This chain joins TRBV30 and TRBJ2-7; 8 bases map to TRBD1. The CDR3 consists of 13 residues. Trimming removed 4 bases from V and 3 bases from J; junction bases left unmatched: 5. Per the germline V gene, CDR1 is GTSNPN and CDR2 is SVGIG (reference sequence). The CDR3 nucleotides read TGTGCCTGGATCGGGACAGGACTCTACGAGCAGTACTTC. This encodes CAWIGTGLYEQYF.

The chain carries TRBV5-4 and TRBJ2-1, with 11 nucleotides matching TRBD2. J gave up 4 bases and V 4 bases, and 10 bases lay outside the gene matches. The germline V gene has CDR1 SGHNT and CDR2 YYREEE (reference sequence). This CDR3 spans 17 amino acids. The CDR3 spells CASSPKSGTSGYNEQFF. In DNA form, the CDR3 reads TGTGCCAGCAGCCCGAAGTCTGGGACTAGCGGTTACAATGAGCAGTTCTTC.

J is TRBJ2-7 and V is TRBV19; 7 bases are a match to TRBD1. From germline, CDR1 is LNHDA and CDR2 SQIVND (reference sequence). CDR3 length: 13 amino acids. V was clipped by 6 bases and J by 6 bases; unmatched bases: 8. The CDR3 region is CASRRTGAPEQYF. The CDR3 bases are TGTGCCAGTAGACGTACAGGGGCGCCCGAGCAGTACTTC.

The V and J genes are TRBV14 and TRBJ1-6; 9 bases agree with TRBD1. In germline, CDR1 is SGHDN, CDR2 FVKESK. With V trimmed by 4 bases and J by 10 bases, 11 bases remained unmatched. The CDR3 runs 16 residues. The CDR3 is CASSPTRDRARSPLHF. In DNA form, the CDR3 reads TGTGCCAGCAGCCCAACCCGGGACAGGGCGAGATCACCCCTCCACTTT.

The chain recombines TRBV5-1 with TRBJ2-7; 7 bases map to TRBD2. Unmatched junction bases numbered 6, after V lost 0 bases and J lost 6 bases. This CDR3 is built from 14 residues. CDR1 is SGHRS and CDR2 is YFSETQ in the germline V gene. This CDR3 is CASSLAGLVSEQYF. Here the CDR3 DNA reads TGCGCCAGCAGCTTGGCTGGACTAGTCTCCGAGCAGTACTTC.

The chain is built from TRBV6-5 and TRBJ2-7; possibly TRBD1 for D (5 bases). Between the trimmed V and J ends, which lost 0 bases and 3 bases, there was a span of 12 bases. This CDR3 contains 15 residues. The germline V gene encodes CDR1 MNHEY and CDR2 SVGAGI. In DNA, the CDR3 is TGTGCCAGCAGTTACTCAAGGGGCCCTATCTACGAGCAGTACTTC. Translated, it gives CASSYSRGPIYEQYF.

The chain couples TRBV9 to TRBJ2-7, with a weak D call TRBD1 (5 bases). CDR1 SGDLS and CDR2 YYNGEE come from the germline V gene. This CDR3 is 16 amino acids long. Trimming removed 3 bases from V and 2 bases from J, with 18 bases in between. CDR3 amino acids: CASSATEGAATYEQYF. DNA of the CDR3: TGTGCCAGCAGCGCCACCGAAGGGGCGGCTACCTACGAGCAGTACTTC.

In DNA form, the CDR3 reads TGTGCCAGCTCCGGGACTTCGGGAGGAAGTTCACCCCTCCACTTT. Translation: CASSGTSGGSSPLHF. This chain connects TRBV18 to TRBJ1-6; tentatively, D is TRBD1 (5 bases). CDR1 and CDR2 (germline): KGHSH, LQKENI. This CDR3 spans 15 amino acids. Trimming took off 6 bases at V and 9 bases at J, with 18 bases between the two ends.

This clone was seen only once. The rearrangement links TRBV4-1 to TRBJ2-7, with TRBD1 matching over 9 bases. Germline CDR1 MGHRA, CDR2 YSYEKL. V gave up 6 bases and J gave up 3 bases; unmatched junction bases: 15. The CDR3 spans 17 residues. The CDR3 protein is CASRPTLRQGGNYEQYF. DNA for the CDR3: TGCGCCAGCAGACCCACACTCAGACAGGGGGGTAACTACGAGCAGTACTTC.

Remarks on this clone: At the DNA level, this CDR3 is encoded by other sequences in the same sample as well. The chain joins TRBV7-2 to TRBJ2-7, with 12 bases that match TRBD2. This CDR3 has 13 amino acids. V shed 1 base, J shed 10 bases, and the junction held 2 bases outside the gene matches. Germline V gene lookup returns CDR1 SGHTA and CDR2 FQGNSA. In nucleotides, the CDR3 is TGTGCCAGCAGCTTAGGACTAGCGGGAGAACAGTACTTC. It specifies CASSLGLAGEQYF.

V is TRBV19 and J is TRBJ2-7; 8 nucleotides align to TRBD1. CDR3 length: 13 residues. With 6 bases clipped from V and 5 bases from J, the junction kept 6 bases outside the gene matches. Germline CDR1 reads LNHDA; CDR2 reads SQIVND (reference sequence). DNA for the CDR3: TGTGCCAGTAGGATGGACAGGGCAAACGAGCAGTACTTC. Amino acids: CASRMDRANEQYF.

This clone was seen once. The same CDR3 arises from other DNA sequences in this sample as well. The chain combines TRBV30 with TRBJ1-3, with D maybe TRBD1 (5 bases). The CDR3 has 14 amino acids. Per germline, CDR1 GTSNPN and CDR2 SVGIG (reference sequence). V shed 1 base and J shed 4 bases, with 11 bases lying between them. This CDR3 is CAWSAGTVGNTIYF. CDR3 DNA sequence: TGTGCCTGGAGTGCCGGGACGGTCGGAAACACCATATATTTT.

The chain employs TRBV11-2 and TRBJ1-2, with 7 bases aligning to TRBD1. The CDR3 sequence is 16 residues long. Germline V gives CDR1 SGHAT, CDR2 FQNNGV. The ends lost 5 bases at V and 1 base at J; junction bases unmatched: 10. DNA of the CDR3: TGTGCCAGCAGCCAAACCCCGGGACAGTTTAACTATGGCTACACCTTC. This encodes CASSQTPGQFNYGYTF.

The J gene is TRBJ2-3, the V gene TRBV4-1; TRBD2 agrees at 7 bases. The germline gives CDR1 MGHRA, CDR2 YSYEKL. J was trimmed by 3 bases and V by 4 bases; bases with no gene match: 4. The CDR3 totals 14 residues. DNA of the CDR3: TGCGCCAGCAGCCTTGGTAGCGGGACAGATACGCAGTATTTT. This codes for CASSLGSGTDTQYF.

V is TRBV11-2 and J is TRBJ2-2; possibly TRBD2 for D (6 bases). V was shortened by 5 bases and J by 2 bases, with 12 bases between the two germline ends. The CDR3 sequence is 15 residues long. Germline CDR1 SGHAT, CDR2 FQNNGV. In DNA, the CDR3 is TGTGCCAGCAGCCATCTAGCGACTAACACCGGGGAGCTGTTTTTT. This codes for CASSHLATNTGELFF.

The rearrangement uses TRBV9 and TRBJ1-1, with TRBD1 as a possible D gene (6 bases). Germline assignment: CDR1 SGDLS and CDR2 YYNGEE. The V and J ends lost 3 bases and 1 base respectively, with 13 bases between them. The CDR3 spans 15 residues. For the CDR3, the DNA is TGTGCCAGCAGCGGTTTTACGGGACAGAACACTGAAGCTTTCTTT. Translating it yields CASSGFTGQNTEAFF.

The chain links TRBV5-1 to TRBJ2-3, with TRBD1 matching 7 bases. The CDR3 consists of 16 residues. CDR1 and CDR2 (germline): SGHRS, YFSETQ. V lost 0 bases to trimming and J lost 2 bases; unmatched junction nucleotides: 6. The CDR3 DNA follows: TGCGCCAGCAGCTTGGACGCAACAGGGGCCACAGATACGCAGTATTTT. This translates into CASSLDATGATDTQYF.

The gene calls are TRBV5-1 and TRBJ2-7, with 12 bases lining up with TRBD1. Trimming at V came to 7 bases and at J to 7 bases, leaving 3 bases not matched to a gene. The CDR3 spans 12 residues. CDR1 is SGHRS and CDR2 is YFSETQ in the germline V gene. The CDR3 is CASRDRGHEQYF. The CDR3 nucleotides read TGCGCCAGCCGGGACAGGGGGCATGAGCAGTACTTC.

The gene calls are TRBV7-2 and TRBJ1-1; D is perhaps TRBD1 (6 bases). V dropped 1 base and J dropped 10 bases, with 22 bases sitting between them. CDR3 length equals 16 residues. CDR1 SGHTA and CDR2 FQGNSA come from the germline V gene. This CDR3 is CASSLVTARGDIGAFF. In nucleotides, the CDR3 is TGTGCCAGCAGCTTAGTGACAGCGAGGGGGGATATTGGAGCTTTCTTT. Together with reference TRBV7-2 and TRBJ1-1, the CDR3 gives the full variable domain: GAGVSQSPSNKVTEKGKDVELRCDPISGHTALYWYRQSLGQGLEFLIYFQGNSAPDKSGLPSDRFSAERTGGSVSTLTIQRTQQEDSAVYLCASSLVTARGDIGAFFGQGTRLTVV.

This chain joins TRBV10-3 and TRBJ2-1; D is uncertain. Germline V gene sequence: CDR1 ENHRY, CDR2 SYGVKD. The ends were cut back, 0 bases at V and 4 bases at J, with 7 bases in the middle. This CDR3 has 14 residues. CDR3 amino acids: CAISESAAYNEQFF. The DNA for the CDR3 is TGTGCCATCAGTGAGTCTGCAGCTTACAATGAGCAGTTCTTC.

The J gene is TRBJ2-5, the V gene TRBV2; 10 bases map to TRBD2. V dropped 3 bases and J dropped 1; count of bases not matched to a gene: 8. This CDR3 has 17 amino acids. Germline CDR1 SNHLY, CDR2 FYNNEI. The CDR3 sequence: CASSEEASGGPQETQYF. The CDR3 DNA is TGTGCCAGCAGTGAGGAGGCTAGCGGGGGTCCCCAAGAGACCCAGTACTTC.

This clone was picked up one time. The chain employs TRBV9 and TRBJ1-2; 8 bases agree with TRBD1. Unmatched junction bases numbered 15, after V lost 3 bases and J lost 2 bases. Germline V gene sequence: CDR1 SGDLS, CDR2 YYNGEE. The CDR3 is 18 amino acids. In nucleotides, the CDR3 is TGTGCCAGCAGCGAACCCCGGGACAGGCCAGATTTGAACTATGGCTACACCTTC. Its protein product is CASSEPRDRPDLNYGYTF.

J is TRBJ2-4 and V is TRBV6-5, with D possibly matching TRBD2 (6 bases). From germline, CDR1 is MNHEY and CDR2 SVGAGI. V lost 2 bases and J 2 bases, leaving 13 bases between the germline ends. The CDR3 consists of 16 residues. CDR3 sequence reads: CASSYGRERSKNIQYF. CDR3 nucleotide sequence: TGTGCCAGCAGTTACGGCCGGGAGCGGTCCAAAAACATTCAGTACTTC.

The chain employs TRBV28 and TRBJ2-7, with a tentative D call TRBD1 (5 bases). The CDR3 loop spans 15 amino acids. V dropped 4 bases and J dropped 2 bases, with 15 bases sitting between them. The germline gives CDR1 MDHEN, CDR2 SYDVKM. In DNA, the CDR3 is TGTGCCAGCAGTTCCCCCACGACAGTAGCCTACGAGCAGTACTTC. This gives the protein CASSSPTTVAYEQYF.

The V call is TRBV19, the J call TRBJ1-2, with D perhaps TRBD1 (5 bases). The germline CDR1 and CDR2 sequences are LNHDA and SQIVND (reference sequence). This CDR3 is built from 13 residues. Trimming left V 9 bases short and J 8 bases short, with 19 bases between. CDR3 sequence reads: CASGTTSFSGYTF. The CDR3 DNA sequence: TGTGCCAGCGGGACGACGTCTTTTAGCGGCTACACCTTC.

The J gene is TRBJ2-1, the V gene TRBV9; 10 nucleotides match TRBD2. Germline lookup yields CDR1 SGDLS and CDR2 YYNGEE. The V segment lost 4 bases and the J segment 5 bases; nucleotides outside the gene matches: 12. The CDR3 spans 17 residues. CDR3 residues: CASSLTAGTSVHNEQFF. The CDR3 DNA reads TGTGCCAGCAGCCTTACTGCCGGGACTAGCGTCCACAATGAGCAGTTCTTC.

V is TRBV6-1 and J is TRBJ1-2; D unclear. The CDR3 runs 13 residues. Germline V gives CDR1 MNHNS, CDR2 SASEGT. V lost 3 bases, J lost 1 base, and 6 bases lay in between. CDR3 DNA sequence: TGTGCCAGCAGTGAGAGTCTTAACTATGGCTACACCTTC. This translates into CASSESLNYGYTF.

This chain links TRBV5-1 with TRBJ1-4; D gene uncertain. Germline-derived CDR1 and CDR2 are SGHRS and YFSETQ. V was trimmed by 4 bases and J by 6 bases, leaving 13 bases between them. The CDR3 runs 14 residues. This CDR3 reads CASSAGIGYEKLFF. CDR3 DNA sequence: TGCGCCAGCAGCGCCGGGATCGGGTATGAAAAACTGTTTTTT. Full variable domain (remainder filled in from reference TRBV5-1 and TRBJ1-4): KAGVTQTPRYLIKTRGQQVTLSCSPISGHRSVSWYQQTPGQGLQFLFEYFSETQRNKGNFPGRFSGRQFSNSRSEMNVSTLELGDSALYLCASSAGIGYEKLFFGSGTQLSVL.

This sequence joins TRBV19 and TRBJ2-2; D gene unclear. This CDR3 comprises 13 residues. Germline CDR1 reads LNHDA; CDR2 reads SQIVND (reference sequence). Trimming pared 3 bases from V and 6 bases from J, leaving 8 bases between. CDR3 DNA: TGTGCCAGTAGTATCTCGCTGGCCGGGGAGCTGTTTTTT. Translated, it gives CASSISLAGELFF.